This TCR beta chain was retrieved from a study of siplizumab effects on memory and regulatory T cells. Study observations and caveats: A major contribution to the alloresponse seemed to be made by naive T cells, which seemed more diverse than memory cells. A naive or memory phenotype could not be assigned to roughly 80-97% of the proliferating CD4+ or CD8+ clones.

Per sample, about 10^5 TCR templates underwent assay. Assay: immunoSEQ multiplex PCR; the TCRdb copy retains only in-frame clones and omits some. The repertoire consists of approximately 50,000 clones, with over 90% occurring once and the leading ten covering approximately 17%. The CDR3 runs 13 residues. Germline V gives CDR1 SGHAT, CDR2 FQNNGV. J gave up 6 bases and V 3 bases, and 1 base lay outside the gene matches. Worth noting for this clone: Its matching antigen is unknown.

The clonotype comes from a human donor in good health. Sequenced material: CD8+ T cells sorted from blood. The J gene is TRBJ2-7, the V gene TRBV11-2; TRBD1 agrees at 11 bases. The DNA for the CDR3 is TGTGCCAGCAGCTTCGGGACAGGGGGCGAGCAGTACTTC. Encoded protein: CASSFGTGGEQYF.